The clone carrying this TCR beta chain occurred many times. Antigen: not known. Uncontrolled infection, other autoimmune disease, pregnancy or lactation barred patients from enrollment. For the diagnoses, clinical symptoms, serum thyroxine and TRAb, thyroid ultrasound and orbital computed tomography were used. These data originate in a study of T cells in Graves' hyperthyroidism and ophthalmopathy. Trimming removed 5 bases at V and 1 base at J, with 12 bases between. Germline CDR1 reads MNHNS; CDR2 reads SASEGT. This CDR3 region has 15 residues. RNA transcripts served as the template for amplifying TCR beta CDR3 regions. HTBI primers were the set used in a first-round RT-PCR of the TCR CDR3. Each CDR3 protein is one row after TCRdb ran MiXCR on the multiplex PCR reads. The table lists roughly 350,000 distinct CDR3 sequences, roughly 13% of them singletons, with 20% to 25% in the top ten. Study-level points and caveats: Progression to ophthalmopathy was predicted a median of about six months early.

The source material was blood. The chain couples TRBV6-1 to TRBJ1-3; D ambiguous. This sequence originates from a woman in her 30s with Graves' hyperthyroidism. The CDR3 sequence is CASSRNGRSGNTIYF. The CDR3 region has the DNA TGTGCCAGCAGTAGGAATGGCCGGTCTGGAAACACCATATATTTT.